Many counts were recorded for the clone carrying this TCR beta chain. Time point here: sample taken at primary tumor resection. Samples were donated by 72 untreated early-stage non-small cell lung cancer patients. This entry comes from a study of spatial heterogeneity in lung cancer. Study-wide context: Averaged across combinations, each unique TCR and UMI pairing appeared more than ten times in raw reads, which were uncorrected.

Trimming stripped 1 base from V and 2 bases from J, with 8 bases between. There are 14 residues in the CDR3. In the library, each TCR cDNA molecule bore its own unique molecular identifier. TCRdb ran MiXCR on the 5' RACE reads and lists one entry per CDR3 protein. The repertoire holds about 61,000 distinct CDR3 sequences, with about 6.6% as singletons. This chain joins TRBV12-3 or TRBV12-4 and TRBJ1-2, with D perhaps matching TRBD1 (5 bases). This receptor was obtained from a female donor with early-stage non-small cell lung cancer. The sequencing here drew on PBMCs, taken at surgery. CDR3 loop: CASSLGQINYGYTF. CDR3 in DNA: TGTGCCAGCAGTTTAGGACAGATCAACTATGGCTACACCTTC.